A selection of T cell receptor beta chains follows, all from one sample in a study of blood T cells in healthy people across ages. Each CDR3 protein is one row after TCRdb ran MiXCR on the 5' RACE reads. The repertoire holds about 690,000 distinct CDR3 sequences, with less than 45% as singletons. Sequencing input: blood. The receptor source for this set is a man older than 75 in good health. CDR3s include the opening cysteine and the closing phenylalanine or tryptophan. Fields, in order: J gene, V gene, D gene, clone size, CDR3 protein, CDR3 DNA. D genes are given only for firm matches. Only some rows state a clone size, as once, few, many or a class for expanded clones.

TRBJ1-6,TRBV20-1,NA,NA,CSASPETDNSPFHF,TGCAGTGCTAGTCCGGAAACAGATAATTCACCCTTCCACTTT
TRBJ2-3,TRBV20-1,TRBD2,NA,CSARDVGGGTDTQYF,TGCAGTGCTAGAGATGTGGGAGGGGGCACAGATACGCAGTATTTT
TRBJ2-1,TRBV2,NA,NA,CASSILQSSYNEQFF,TGTGCCAGCAGTATACTACAGAGCTCCTACAATGAGCAGTTCTTC
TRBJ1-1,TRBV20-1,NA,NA,CSARDVGGKAFF,TGCAGTGCTAGAGATGTTGGGGGGAAAGCTTTCTTT
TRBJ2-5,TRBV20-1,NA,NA,CSAREPLGTQYF,TGCAGTGCTAGAGAGCCGTTGGGGACCCAGTACTTC
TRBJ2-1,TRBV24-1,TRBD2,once,CATSDLSTSGRADNNEQFF,TGTGCCACCAGTGATTTGTCGACTAGCGGGAGGGCCGATAACAATGAGCAGTTCTTC
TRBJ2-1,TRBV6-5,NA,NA,CASSYVARGSAGNEQFF,TGTGCCAGCAGTTACGTGGCTAGGGGATCAGCAGGCAATGAGCAGTTCTTC
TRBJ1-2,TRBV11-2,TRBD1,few,CASSQIGGGLGYGYTF,TGTGCCAGCAGCCAAATAGGGGGCGGATTGGGCTATGGCTACACCTTC
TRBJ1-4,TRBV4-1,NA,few,CASSQPLTGGNEKLFF,TGCGCCAGCAGCCAACCCCTGACAGGAGGTAATGAAAAACTGTTTTTT
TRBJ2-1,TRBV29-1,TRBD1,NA,CSVEQGAGYDEQFF,TGCAGCGTTGAGCAGGGGGCTGGGTATGATGAGCAGTTCTTC
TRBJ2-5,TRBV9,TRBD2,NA,CASSSRTSGGVQYF,TGTGCCAGCAGCTCACGGACTAGCGGAGGGGTGCAGTACTTC
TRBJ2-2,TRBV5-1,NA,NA,CASSLMSQAGELFF,TGCGCCAGCAGCTTGATGTCTCAAGCCGGGGAGCTGTTTTTT
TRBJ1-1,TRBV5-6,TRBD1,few,CASSLGDRPMNTEAFF,TGTGCCAGCAGCTTGGGGGACAGGCCGATGAACACTGAAGCTTTCTTT
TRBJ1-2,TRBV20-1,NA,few,CSARETASNYGYTF,TGCAGTGCTAGGGAGACAGCTTCTAACTATGGCTACACCTTC
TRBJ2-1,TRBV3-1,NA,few,CASRPGRYNEQFF,TGTGCCAGCAGACCTGGACGTTACAATGAGCAGTTCTTC
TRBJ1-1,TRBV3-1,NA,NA,CASSQAKGYRTEAFF,TGTGCCAGCAGCCAAGCGAAGGGTTATAGAACTGAAGCTTTCTTT
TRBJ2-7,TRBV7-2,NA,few,CASSSRDSKSSYEQYF,TGTGCCAGCAGCTCTAGGGACTCCAAAAGCTCCTACGAGCAGTACTTC
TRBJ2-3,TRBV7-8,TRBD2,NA,CAKGASGASTDTQYF,TGCGCGAAAGGGGCTAGCGGAGCTAGCACAGATACGCAGTATTTT
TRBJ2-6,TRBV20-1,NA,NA,CSAPRTPGVVFGANVLTF,TGCAGTGCTCCCAGGACCCCCGGAGTGGTCTTTGGGGCCAACGTCCTGACTTTC
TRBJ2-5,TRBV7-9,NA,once,CASSFKTRGDSQEAQYF,TGTGCCAGCAGCTTTAAAACCAGGGGGGACAGCCAAGAGGCCCAGTACTTC
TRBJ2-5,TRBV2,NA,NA,CASKKRGFQETQYF,TGTGCCAGCAAAAAAAGGGGGTTCCAAGAGACCCAGTACTTC
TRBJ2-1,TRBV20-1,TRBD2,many,CSAREGAGENNEQFF,TGCAGTGCTCGGGAGGGAGCGGGAGAAAACAATGAGCAGTTCTTC
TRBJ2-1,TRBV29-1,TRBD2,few,CSVATSGAYNEQFF,TGCAGCGTTGCGACTAGCGGGGCGTACAATGAGCAGTTCTTC
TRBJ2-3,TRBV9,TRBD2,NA,CASSVASGGDTQYF,TGTGCCAGCAGCGTAGCTAGCGGGGGAGATACGCAGTATTTT
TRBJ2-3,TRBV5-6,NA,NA,CASSLELRGATDTQYF,TGTGCCAGCAGCTTGGAACTCCGGGGGGCCACAGATACGCAGTATTTT
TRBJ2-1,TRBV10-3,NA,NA,CAISLGGNEQFF,TGTGCCATCAGTCTAGGGGGGAATGAGCAGTTCTTC
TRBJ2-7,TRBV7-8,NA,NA,CGSSLARGGGLYEQYF,TGTGGCAGCAGCTTAGCGCGTGGAGGGGGCTTATACGAGCAGTACTTC
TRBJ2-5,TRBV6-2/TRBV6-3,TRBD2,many,CASSYPAGGYQETQYF,TGTGCCAGCAGTTACCCAGCGGGGGGGTACCAAGAGACCCAGTACTTC
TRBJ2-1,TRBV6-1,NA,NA,CASSELQENNEQFF,TGTGCCAGCAGTGAACTACAGGAGAATAATGAGCAGTTCTTC
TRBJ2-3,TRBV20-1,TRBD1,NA,CSASGGGQGASSSSTDTQYF,TGCAGTGCTAGTGGAGGGGGACAGGGGGCCAGTAGTTCGAGCACAGATACGCAGTATTTT
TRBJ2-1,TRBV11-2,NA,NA,CASSLASWGETQFF,TGTGCCAGCAGCTTAGCTAGCTGGGGAGAGACCCAGTTCTTC
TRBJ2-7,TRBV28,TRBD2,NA,CASGIIAGTGWGHYNEQYF,TGTGCCAGCGGGATTATAGCGGGAACAGGGTGGGGACATTACAATGAGCAGTACTTC
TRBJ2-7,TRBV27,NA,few,CASIFYEQYF,TGTGCCAGCATCTTTTACGAGCAGTACTTC
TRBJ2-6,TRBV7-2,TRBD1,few,CASSFERQGVGANVLTF,TGTGCCAGCAGCTTTGAACGACAGGGGGTTGGGGCCAACGTCCTGACTTTC
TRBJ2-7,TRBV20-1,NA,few,CSASRQGSYEQYF,TGCAGTGCCAGTCGGCAGGGGAGCTACGAGCAGTACTTC
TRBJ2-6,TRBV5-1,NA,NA,CASSISSGANVLTF,TGCGCCAGCAGCATCTCCTCTGGGGCCAACGTCCTGACTTTC
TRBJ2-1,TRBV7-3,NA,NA,CASSKTERDEQFF,TGTGCCAGCAGCAAGACAGAGAGGGATGAGCAGTTCTTC
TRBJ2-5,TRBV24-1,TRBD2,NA,CATSAPGGSYNEQYF,TGTGCCACCAGTGCCCCGGGGGGGTCCTACAATGAGCAGTACTTC
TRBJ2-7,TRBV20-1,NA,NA,CSAFGGKLGEQYF,TGCAGTGCTTTCGGGGGAAAATTAGGCGAGCAGTACTTC
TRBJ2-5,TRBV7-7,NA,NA,CASSKSYRNQETQYF,TGTGCTAGCAGCAAATCTTACAGGAATCAAGAGACCCAGTACTTC
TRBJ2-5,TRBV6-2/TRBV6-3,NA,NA,CASCTTTFLQETQYF,TGTGCCAGCTGTACCACGACCTTTCTACAAGAGACCCAGTACTTC
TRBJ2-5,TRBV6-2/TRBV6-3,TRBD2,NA,CASRRGLAGTQYF,TGTGCCAGCAGACGTGGACTAGCGGGGACCCAGTACTTC
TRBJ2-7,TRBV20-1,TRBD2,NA,CSARDQPSGYGHNEQYF,TGCAGTGCTAGAGATCAGCCTAGCGGGTATGGGCACAATGAGCAGTACTTC
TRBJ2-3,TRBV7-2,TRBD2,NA,CASSSGLASGTQYF,TGTGCCAGCAGCTCCGGACTAGCGTCAGGTACGCAGTATTTT
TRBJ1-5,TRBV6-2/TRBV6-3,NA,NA,CASRTTGISNQPQHF,TGTGCCAGCAGGACCACAGGGATCAGCAATCAGCCCCAGCATTTT
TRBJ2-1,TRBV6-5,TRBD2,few,CASSRTSLGETQFF,TGTGCCAGCAGTAGGACTAGCCTCGGAGAGACCCAGTTCTTC
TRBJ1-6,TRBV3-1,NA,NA,CASSQSPRAPLHF,TGTGCCAGCAGCCAATCTCCTAGGGCACCCCTCCACTTT
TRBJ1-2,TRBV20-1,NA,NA,CSARSQRYGYTF,TGCAGTGCTAGATCGCAGCGATATGGCTACACCTTC
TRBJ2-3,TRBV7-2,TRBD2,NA,CASSPTSGRDTQYF,TGTGCCAGCAGCCCGACTAGCGGGAGGGATACGCAGTATTTT
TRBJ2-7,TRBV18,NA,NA,CASSRGTGPYEQYF,TGTGCCAGCTCACGGGGTACCGGGCCATACGAGCAGTACTTC
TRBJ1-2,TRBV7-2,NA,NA,CASSLFRTNYGYTF,TGTGCCAGCAGCTTATTCAGAACTAACTATGGCTACACCTTC
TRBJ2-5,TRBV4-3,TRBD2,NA,CASSQELAGAAGETQYF,TGCGCCAGCAGCCAAGAGTTAGCGGGGGCCGCAGGGGAGACCCAGTACTTC
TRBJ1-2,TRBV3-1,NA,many,CASSQGTAVYGYTF,TGTGCCAGCAGCCAAGGAACAGCAGTCTATGGCTACACCTTC
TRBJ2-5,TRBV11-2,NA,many,CASSLVFVQETQYF,TGTGCCAGCAGCTTAGTTTTCGTTCAAGAGACCCAGTACTTC
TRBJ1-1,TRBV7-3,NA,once,CASSLTGARGEGTEAFF,TGTGCCAGCAGCTTAACGGGGGCACGAGGGGAAGGAACTGAAGCTTTCTTT
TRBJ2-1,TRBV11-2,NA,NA,CASSSRRAFDNEQFF,TGTGCCAGCAGCTCCCGGAGGGCCTTTGACAATGAGCAGTTCTTC
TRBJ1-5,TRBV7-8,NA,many,CASSARNLRAGQPQHF,TGTGCCAGCAGCGCCCGAAACCTCAGGGCTGGTCAGCCCCAGCATTTT